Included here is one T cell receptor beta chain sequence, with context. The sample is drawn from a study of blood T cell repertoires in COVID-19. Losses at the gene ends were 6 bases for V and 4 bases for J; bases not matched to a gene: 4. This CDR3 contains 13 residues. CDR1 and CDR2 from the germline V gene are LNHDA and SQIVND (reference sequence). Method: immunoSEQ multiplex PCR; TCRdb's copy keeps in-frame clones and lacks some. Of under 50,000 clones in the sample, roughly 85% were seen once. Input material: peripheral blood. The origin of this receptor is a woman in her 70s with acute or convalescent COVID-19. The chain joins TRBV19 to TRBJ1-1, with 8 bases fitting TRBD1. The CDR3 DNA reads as TGTGCCAGTAGACATCAGGGGGCCACTGAAGCTTTCTTT. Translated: CASRHQGATEAFF.